These T cell receptor beta chains were read from a single sample in a study of technical replicates of blood from a handful of donors. TCRdb's table, derived via immunoSEQ multiplex PCR, lists solely in-frame clones and lacks some. The profile covers 40,000 to 60,000 clones, with roughly 90% appearing a single time and about 3.9% taken by the ten largest. Sequencing used PBMCs. The receptors stem from a human donor in good health. Some clones in this sample may be carry-over from other donors' samples. Each CDR3 is given with its conserved first and last residue. Fields, in order: J gene, clone size, D gene, V gene, CDR3 protein, CDR3 DNA. The D gene is left open where the match is weak. Clone sizes are given selectively: once, few, many, or a class where the clone is expanded.

TRBJ2-5 medium-sized TRBD2 TRBV6-1 CASIAGEFSETQYF TGTGCCAGCATAGCGGGGGAATTTTCGGAGACCCAGTACTTC
TRBJ1-6 . . TRBV25-1 CASSSRTEINSPLHF TGTGCCAGCAGTTCGAGGACAGAAATTAATTCACCCCTCCACTTT
TRBJ2-3 . . TRBV7-9 CASSLLATTSTDTQYF TGTGCCAGCAGCTTACTAGCCACCACGAGCACAGATACGCAGTATTTT
TRBJ1-1 once TRBD1 TRBV7-8 CASRDDRGLKGTEAFF TGTGCCAGCAGGGATGACAGGGGTTTGAAAGGCACTGAAGCTTTCTTT
TRBJ2-1 . TRBD2 TRBV7-3 CASSQTSGGAGEQFF TGTGCCAGCAGCCAAACTAGCGGGGGGGCCGGGGAGCAGTTCTTC
TRBJ2-6 . . TRBV4-3 CASSQGRAGANVLTF TGCGCCAGCAGCCAAGGCAGGGCTGGGGCCAACGTCCTGACTTTC
TRBJ1-2 . TRBD1 TRBV9 CASSVQTGDYGYTF TGTGCCAGCAGCGTACAAACAGGGGACTATGGCTACACCTTC
TRBJ2-3 . TRBD2 TRBV2 CASSLTSGFSDTQYF TGTGCCAGCAGTCTGACTAGCGGGTTTTCAGATACGCAGTATTTT
TRBJ2-1 . . TRBV6-1 CASSARLFDEQFF TGTGCCAGCAGCGCCAGACTCTTCGATGAGCAGTTCTTC
TRBJ1-3 . . TRBV5-1 CASSATGDSGNTIYF TGCGCCAGCAGCGCTACAGGTGACTCTGGAAACACCATATATTTT
TRBJ1-5 . TRBD1 TRBV19 CASRTGAYGNQPQHF TGTGCCAGTAGGACAGGGGCTTACGGCAATCAGCCCCAGCATTTT
TRBJ2-3 . TRBD2 TRBV7-8 CASSPGTSIADTQYF TGTGCCAGCAGCCCTGGGACTAGCATAGCAGATACGCAGTATTTT
TRBJ1-4 . TRBD1 TRBV7-9 CASTGGLTNEKLFF TGTGCCAGCACAGGGGGCTTAACTAATGAAAAACTGTTTTTT
TRBJ1-1 . . TRBV7-9 CASSSQDMNTEAFF TGTGCCAGCAGCTCACAGGACATGAACACTGAAGCTTTCTTT
TRBJ1-3 . . TRBV7-9 CASSPRFRVNGGNTIYF TGTGCCAGCAGCCCTAGGTTCAGGGTAAATGGTGGAAACACCATATATTTT
TRBJ1-6 . TRBD1 TRBV5-1 CASSLSGGYSPLHF TGCGCCAGCAGCTTATCAGGGGGATATTCACCCCTCCACTTT
TRBJ2-1 . TRBD1 TRBV19 CASSIDRGTGDYNEQFF TGTGCCAGTAGTATAGACCGAGGGACAGGAGATTACAATGAGCAGTTCTTC
TRBJ2-2 . . TRBV11-2 CASSPPRGKGGGELFF TGTGCCAGCAGCCCCCCGCGGGGTAAAGGAGGGGGGGAGCTGTTTTTT
TRBJ1-1 . . TRBV28 CASTEGQTNTEAFF TGTGCCAGCACCGAGGGACAAACGAACACTGAAGCTTTCTTT
TRBJ1-1 . . TRBV14 CASSQDRHLEAFF TGTGCCAGCAGCCAAGACAGGCACCTTGAGGCTTTCTTT
TRBJ2-1 once TRBD2 TRBV6-1 CASSARGVNEQFF TGTGCCAGCAGTGCGCGGGGGGTCAATGAGCAGTTCTTC
TRBJ2-1 . TRBD2 TRBV25-1 CASSEYSASGSPYNEQFF TGTGCCAGCAGTGAATATAGCGCTAGCGGGAGTCCCTACAATGAGCAGTTCTTC
TRBJ1-3 . TRBD1 TRBV18 CASSSQGASGNTIYF TGTGCCAGCTCGTCACAGGGGGCATCTGGAAACACCATATATTTT
TRBJ2-7 . . TRBV18 CASSPQPYEQYF TGTGCCAGCTCACCACAGCCCTACGAGCAGTACTTC
TRBJ1-6 once . TRBV7-3 CASSLHNRENNSPLHF TGTGCCAGCAGCTTACATAACAGGGAAAATAATTCACCCCTCCACTTT
TRBJ2-3 . TRBD2 TRBV7-6 CASSFPLAGGNTDTQYF TGTGCCAGCAGCTTCCCTCTAGCGGGGGGAAACACAGATACGCAGTATTTT
TRBJ2-3 . TRBD1 TRBV29-1 CSVAPIGTRGLATDTQYF TGCAGCGTTGCCCCTATAGGAACCAGGGGGCTGGCCACAGATACGCAGTATTTT
TRBJ2-1 . . TRBV15 CATSVSGRESSYNEQFF TGTGCCACCAGCGTCTCTGGGCGGGAAAGCTCCTACAATGAGCAGTTCTTC
TRBJ2-3 once . TRBV5-1 CASSLGAGSTDTQYF TGCGCCAGCAGCTTGGGGGCAGGGAGCACAGATACGCAGTATTTT
TRBJ1-2 few TRBD1 TRBV9 CASSVRGGVTGDYGYTF TGTGCCAGCAGCGTAAGAGGAGGGGTGACAGGGGACTATGGCTACACCTTC
TRBJ2-7 . . TRBV7-7 CASSKGGGEEQYF TGTGCCAGCAGCAAAGGGGGGGGAGAGGAGCAGTACTTC
TRBJ2-7 . . TRBV5-1 CASSWGGAHEQYF TGCGCCAGCAGCTGGGGGGGGGCCCACGAGCAGTACTTC
TRBJ1-5 . TRBD1 TRBV19 CASSRWTGEIGQPQHF TGTGCCAGTAGCCGATGGACAGGGGAAATAGGTCAGCCCCAGCATTTT
TRBJ2-3 . TRBD1 TRBV10-3 CAISVSGQGGPDTQYF TGTGCCATCAGTGTCTCAGGACAGGGGGGACCAGATACGCAGTATTTT
TRBJ1-1 . . TRBV4-1 CASSARRLTDPNTEAFF TGCGCCAGCAGCGCCCGCCGCCTGACAGATCCTAACACTGAAGCTTTCTTT
TRBJ2-3 . . TRBV28 CASSQTDTQYF TGTGCCAGCAGTCAGACAGATACGCAGTATTTT
TRBJ2-5 . . TRBV5-4 CASSLALTGQETQYF TGTGCCAGCAGCTTAGCTCTGACGGGACAAGAGACCCAGTACTTC